The 24 T cell receptor beta chains given below trace back to one sample, sequenced in a study of blood T cells in healthy people across ages. Next came a second PCR, run for roughly 6 to 11 cycles, which used a sample-barcoded 5' primer along with a J-beta primer mix. One entry per CDR3 protein results from TCRdb running MiXCR on the 5' RACE reads. This table holds about 720,000 distinct CDR3 sequences, 22% found once. Sequencing was done on a sample of blood. These receptors all stem from a man aged 70-80 years in good health.

V gene TRBV11-2 combines with J gene TRBJ2-7; D may be TRBD1 or TRBD2 (5 bases each). Germline loops: CDR1 SGHAT, CDR2 FQNNGV. This CDR3 has 16 amino acids. V dropped 2 bases and J dropped 1 base, with 15 bases sitting between them. This CDR3 reads CASSLRSGTASYEQYF. CDR3 sequence (DNA): TGTGCCAGCAGCTTACGCTCCGGGACGGCGTCCTACGAGCAGTACTTC.

This rearrangement joins TRBV12-3 or TRBV12-4 to TRBJ1-1; the D is unclear. The CDR3 is 14 residues long. Trimming left V 1 base short and J 7 bases short, with 13 bases between. As DNA, the CDR3 is TGTGCCAGCAGTTTAGTTAGGTTGCGCGGTGAAGCTTTCTTT. Protein: CASSLVRLRGEAFF.

This rearrangement joins TRBV28 to TRBJ2-1; 9 bases fit TRBD1. Germline loops: CDR1 MDHEN, CDR2 SYDVKM. Trimming cost V 5 bases and J 3 bases; bases outside gene matches: 11. There are 17 residues in the CDR3. The CDR3, as DNA: TGTGCCAGCAGTGGCCGGGACAGGGCAATTGACTACAATGAGCAGTTCTTC. Its protein product is CASSGRDRAIDYNEQFF.

This clonotype showed up just a few times. The chain links TRBV2 to TRBJ1-2; 8 bases line up with TRBD1. The V segment lost 2 bases and the J segment 2 bases; nucleotides outside the gene matches: 7. This CDR3 has 16 amino acids. Germline-derived CDR1 and CDR2 are SNHLY and FYNNEI. The CDR3 sequence: CASSEWAGQANYGYTF. The CDR3 coding sequence is TGTGCCAGCAGTGAATGGGCGGGACAGGCGAACTATGGCTACACCTTC. The full variable domain, in which reference TRBV2 and TRBJ1-2 provide the parts outside the CDR3, is EPEVTQTPSHQVTQMGQEVILRCVPISNHLYFYWYRQILGQKVEFLVSFYNNEISEKSEIFDDQFSVERPDGSNFTLKIRSTKLEDSAMYFCASSEWAGQANYGYTFGSGTRLTVV.

There are a few counts of this clonotype. The V gene is TRBV20-1, the J gene TRBJ2-1, with 7 bases aligning to TRBD2. Germline CDR1 is DFQATT and CDR2 is SNEGSKA (reference sequence). This CDR3 is built from 14 residues. The V and J ends lost 2 bases and 7 bases, in that order; junction bases with no gene match: 8. The CDR3 reads CSARSSGAWNEQFF. The CDR3 DNA reads TGCAGTGCTAGATCCAGCGGGGCGTGGAATGAGCAGTTCTTC.

The rearrangement links TRBV9 to TRBJ2-5; 7 bases match TRBD2. With V trimmed by 3 bases and J by 5 bases, 13 bases remained unmatched. In germline, CDR1 is SGDLS, CDR2 YYNGEE. The CDR3 consists of 16 residues. CDR3 in DNA: TGTGCCAGCAGCGGAGGAAGGCTAGCGGTTTGGGAGACCCAGTACTTC. It yields the protein CASSGGRLAVWETQYF.

This rearrangement joins TRBV5-1 to TRBJ1-5, with a weak D call TRBD1 (5 bases). There are 15 residues in the CDR3. The V gene's germline CDR1 is SGHRS and CDR2 YFSETQ. Trimming pared 0 bases from V and 6 bases from J, leaving 13 bases between. CDR3 loop: CASSLDGGGGQPQHF. Written as DNA, the CDR3 is TGCGCCAGCAGCTTGGACGGGGGTGGGGGTCAGCCCCAGCATTTT.

This clonotype has only a few counts. Likely a read error: the CDR3 ends without its conserved phenylalanine or tryptophan. The chain employs TRBV14 and TRBJ2-3; D remains unclear. V dropped 4 bases and J dropped 0 bases, with 5 bases sitting between them. Germline V gene sequence: CDR1 SGHDN, CDR2 FVKESK. CDR3 length: 13 amino acids. In nucleotides, the CDR3 is TGTGCCAGCAGCCTTATTAGCACAGATACGCAGTATCTT. The encoded protein is CASSLISTDTQYL.

As concerns this clonotype: A read error may account for a junction end that differs from germline. J is TRBJ2-1 and V is TRBV28; TRBD1 or TRBD2 may be the D gene (6 bases each). The germline gives CDR1 MDHEN, CDR2 SYDVKM. The CDR3 runs to 17 residues. As DNA, the CDR3 is TGTGCCAGCAGTCAGGGGACTCCCTTGAGCTCCTACAATAAGCAGTTCTTC. The encoded protein is CASSQGTPLSSYNKQFF.

The chain joins TRBV5-1 to TRBJ1-5; D remains ambiguous. Per the germline V gene, CDR1 is SGHRS and CDR2 is YFSETQ. Trimming took 0 bases from V and 0 from J, leaving 10 bases between them. The CDR3 has 16 residues. The CDR3 coding sequence is TGCGCCAGCAGCTTGGGGGCGGGAGATAGCAATCAGCCCCAGCATTTT. Amino acids: CASSLGAGDSNQPQHF.

The chain combines TRBV20-1 with TRBJ1-1; 10 bases are shared with TRBD1. Germline assignment: CDR1 DFQATT and CDR2 SNEGSKA (reference sequence). This CDR3 has 16 amino acids. Trimming removed 1 base from V and 0 bases from J; junction bases left unmatched: 5. CDR3 amino acids: CSARVGTGVVNTEAFF. The DNA of the CDR3 is TGCAGTGCTAGAGTTGGGACAGGGGTTGTGAACACTGAAGCTTTCTTT.

This clonotype came up many times. This rearrangement joins TRBV7-2 to TRBJ2-1, with no clear D. The CDR3 loop spans 13 amino acids. Deletions cut 0 bases from V and 13 bases from J, with 13 bases between. Germline CDR1 reads SGHTA; CDR2 reads FQGNSA. For the CDR3, the DNA is TGTGCCAGCAGCTTAGCGCACTTGCTACAACAGTTCTTC. This translates into CASSLAHLLQQFF.

The chain recombines TRBV7-2 with TRBJ1-2, with D unresolved. Germline-derived CDR1 and CDR2 are SGHTA and FQGNSA. The CDR3 runs to 14 residues. Trimming pared 5 bases from V and 0 bases from J, leaving 10 bases between. CDR3 bases: TGTGCCAGCAGCCGGACTAACGCTAACTATGGCTACACCTTC. Translation gives CASSRTNANYGYTF.

This chain joins TRBV27 and TRBJ2-1, with 8 bases aligning to TRBD2. Trimming took 6 bases from V and 4 from J; bases not matched to a gene: 5. Germline lookup yields CDR1 MNHEY and CDR2 SMNVEV (reference sequence). This CDR3 is built from 14 residues. The CDR3 DNA follows: TGTGCCAGCAGGGAACTAGCGGTATACAATGAGCAGTTCTTC. Translating it yields CASRELAVYNEQFF.

V and J are TRBV6-5 and TRBJ2-7; the D gene is possibly TRBD1 (6 bases). The germline CDR1 and CDR2 sequences are MNHEY and SVGAGI. CDR3 length: 11 residues. Trimming pared 6 bases from V and 8 bases from J, leaving 11 bases between. CDR3 sequence (DNA): TGTGCCAGCAGACAGGGTGGAAAGCAGTACTTC. Translated: CASRQGGKQYF.

This clonotype appeared a few times. The CDR3 DNA reads as TGCGCCAGCAGCTGGGACATCGATGGCTACACCTTC. This encodes CASSWDIDGYTF. The V gene is TRBV5-1, the J gene TRBJ1-2; tentative D call: TRBD1 (6 bases). V lost 3 bases to trimming and J lost 6 bases, with 9 bases between them. Per the germline V gene, CDR1 is SGHRS and CDR2 is YFSETQ. The CDR3 totals 12 residues. The full variable domain, with the rest looked up from reference TRBV5-1 and TRBJ1-2, is KAGVTQTPRYLIKTRGQQVTLSCSPISGHRSVSWYQQTPGQGLQFLFEYFSETQRNKGNFPGRFSGRQFSNSRSEMNVSTLELGDSALYLCASSWDIDGYTFGSGTRLTVV.

This clonotype occurred a few times. In DNA form, the CDR3 reads TGTGCCAGCAGCGTAGCTACAGGGCAGGGCGCCTACGAGCAGTACGTC. It is translated as CASSVATGQGAYEQYV. The rearrangement uses TRBV9 and TRBJ2-1; a possible D gene is TRBD1 (6 bases). The DNA end favors TRBJ2-7, so the J call may be wrong. The germline V gene has CDR1 SGDLS and CDR2 YYNGEE. The CDR3 length is 16 residues.

This clonotype showed up just a few times. This rearrangement joins TRBV30 to TRBJ2-1; D perhaps matches TRBD1 (5 bases). The CDR3 extends over 13 amino acids. The germline CDR1 and CDR2 sequences are GTSNPN and SVGIG (reference sequence). Trimming shortened V by 3 bases and J by 2 bases, and 8 bases separated the two germline ends. CDR3 loop: CAWRADTYNEQFF. Here the CDR3 DNA reads TGTGCCTGGAGGGCGGACACCTACAATGAGCAGTTCTTC.

This clonotype turned up a few times. The chain recombines TRBV14 with TRBJ1-2; D might be TRBD1 (5 bases). V lost 0 bases to trimming and J lost 4 bases, with 9 bases between them. From germline, CDR1 is SGHDN and CDR2 FVKESK. The CDR3 length is 14 residues. The CDR3 sequence: CASSQDRGVYGYTF. The CDR3 DNA reads as TGTGCCAGCAGCCAAGATAGAGGGGTCTATGGCTACACCTTC.

This clonotype was recorded a few times. The V and J genes are TRBV11-2 and TRBJ2-5; D remains unclear. The J call may be faulty, since TRBJ2-1 better matches the DNA end. The CDR3 consists of 11 residues. Germline values: CDR1 SGHAT, CDR2 FQNNGV. The CDR3 nucleotides are TGTGCCAGCAGCTGGCTCGATGAGCAGTTCTTC. As protein: CASSWLDEQFF.

The V and J genes are TRBV3-1 and TRBJ2-1; 11 bases line up with TRBD2. Trimming took 0 bases from V and 5 from J; bases not matched to a gene: 9. The CDR3 totals 18 residues. Germline V gene sequence: CDR1 LGHDT, CDR2 YNNKEL (reference sequence). This CDR3 is CASSQDPGLAVNNNEQFF. DNA for the CDR3: TGTGCCAGCAGCCAAGATCCGGGACTAGCGGTGAATAACAATGAGCAGTTCTTC.

This chain links TRBV2 with TRBJ1-4; D uncertain. This CDR3 is built from 15 residues. Germline V gene data show CDR1 as SNHLY and CDR2 as FYNNEI. V was clipped by 2 bases and J by 10 bases, with 17 bases between them. This CDR3 reads CASSELRGRPGKLFF. The DNA of the CDR3 is TGTGCCAGCAGTGAACTCCGAGGGCGCCCGGGAAAACTGTTTTTT.

This sequence joins TRBV6-2 or TRBV6-3 and TRBJ2-3, with D unclear. The CDR3 is 13 amino acids. V was trimmed by 2 bases and J by 3 bases, leaving 6 bases between them. CDR1 and CDR2 (germline): MNHEY, SVGEGT. In DNA, the CDR3 is TGTGCCAGCAGTTACAGAGCAACAGATACGCAGTATTTT. Translated, it gives CASSYRATDTQYF.

The CDR3 reads CATSRDHNQPQHF. The CDR3, as DNA: TGTGCCACCAGCAGAGATCACAATCAGCCCCAGCATTTT. The rearrangement links TRBV15 to TRBJ1-5, with unresolved D. This CDR3 spans 13 amino acids. V gave up 0 bases and J gave up 3 bases, with 3 bases separating them. CDR1 and CDR2 from the germline V gene are LNHNV and YYDKDF (reference sequence).